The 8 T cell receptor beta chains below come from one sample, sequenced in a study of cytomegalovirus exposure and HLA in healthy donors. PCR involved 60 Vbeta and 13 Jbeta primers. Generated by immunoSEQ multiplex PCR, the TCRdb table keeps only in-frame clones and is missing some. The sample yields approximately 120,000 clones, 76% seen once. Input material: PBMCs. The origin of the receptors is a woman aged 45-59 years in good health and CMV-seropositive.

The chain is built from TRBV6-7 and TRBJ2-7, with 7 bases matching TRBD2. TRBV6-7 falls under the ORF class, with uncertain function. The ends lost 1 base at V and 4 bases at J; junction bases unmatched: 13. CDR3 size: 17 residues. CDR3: CASSYWREMHLIYEQYF. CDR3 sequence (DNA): TGTGCCAGCAGTTACTGGCGGGAGATGCATTTGATTTACGAGCAGTACTTC.

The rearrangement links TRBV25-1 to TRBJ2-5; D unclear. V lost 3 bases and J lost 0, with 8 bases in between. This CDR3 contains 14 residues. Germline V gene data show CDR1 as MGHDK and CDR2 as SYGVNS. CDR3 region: CASSDSSYQETQYF. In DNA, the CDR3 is TGTGCCAGCAGTGACAGTTCGTACCAAGAGACCCAGTACTTC.

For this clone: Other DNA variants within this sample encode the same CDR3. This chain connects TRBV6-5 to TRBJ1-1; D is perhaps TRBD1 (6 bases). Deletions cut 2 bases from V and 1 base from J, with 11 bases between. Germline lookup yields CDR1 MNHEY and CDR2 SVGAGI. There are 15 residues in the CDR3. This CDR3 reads CASSYGGGGNTEAFF. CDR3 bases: TGTGCCAGCAGTTACGGGGGAGGGGGGAACACTGAAGCTTTCTTT.

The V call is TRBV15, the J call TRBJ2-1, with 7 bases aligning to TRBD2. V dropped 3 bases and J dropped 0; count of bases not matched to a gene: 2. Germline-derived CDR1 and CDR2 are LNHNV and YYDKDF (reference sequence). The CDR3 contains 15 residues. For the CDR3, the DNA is TGTGCCACCAGCAGGGGGACTACCTCCTACAATGAGCAGTTCTTC. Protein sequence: CATSRGTTSYNEQFF. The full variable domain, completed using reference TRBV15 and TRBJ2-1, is DAMVIQNPRYQVTQFGKPVTLSCSQTLNHNVMYWYQQKSSQAPKLLFHYYDKDFNNEADTPDNFQSRRPNTSFCFLDIRSPGLGDTAMYLCATSRGTTSYNEQFFGPGTRLTVL.

The CDR3, as DNA: TGTGCCAGCAGCCCGGACAAGACGACCTATGGCTACACCTTC. It specifies CASSPDKTTYGYTF. This chain uses TRBV7-9 with TRBJ1-2, with a weak D call TRBD1 (5 bases). This CDR3 has 14 residues. V lost 5 bases, J lost 4 bases, and 14 bases lay in between. In germline, CDR1 is SEHNR, CDR2 FQNEAQ (reference sequence).

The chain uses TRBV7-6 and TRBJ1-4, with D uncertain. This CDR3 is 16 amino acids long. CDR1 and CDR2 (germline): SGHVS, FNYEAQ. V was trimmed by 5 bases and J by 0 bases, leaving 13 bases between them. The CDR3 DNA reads TGTGCCAGCAGCCCCTTGACGGGTTCAACTAATGAAAAACTGTTTTTT. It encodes CASSPLTGSTNEKLFF.

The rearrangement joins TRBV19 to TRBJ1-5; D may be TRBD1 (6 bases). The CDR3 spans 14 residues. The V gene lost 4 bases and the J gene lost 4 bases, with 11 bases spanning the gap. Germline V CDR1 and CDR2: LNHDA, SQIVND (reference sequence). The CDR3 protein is CASSTTGRNQPQHF. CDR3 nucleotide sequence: TGTGCCAGTAGTACGACAGGAAGGAATCAGCCCCAGCATTTT.

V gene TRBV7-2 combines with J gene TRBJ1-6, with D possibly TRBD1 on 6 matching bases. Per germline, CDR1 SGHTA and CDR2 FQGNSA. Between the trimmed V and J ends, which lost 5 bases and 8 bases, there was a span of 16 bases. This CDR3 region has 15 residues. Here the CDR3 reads CASSQRSRGDSPLHF. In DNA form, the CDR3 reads TGTGCCAGCAGCCAAAGGTCCAGGGGAGATTCACCCCTCCACTTT.